The present T cell receptor (beta chain) was sequenced within a study of early T cells in non-severe SARS-CoV-2 infection (dated by TCRdb to the early 2020s). Notes on the research overall: Because TCR sequencing relied on bulk RNA taken from unsorted whole blood, pairing of alpha and beta chains was not possible. Findings and caveats that apply to the study as a whole: Matching against VDJdb was skewed toward anti-spike CD8 responses, likely underestimated virus-specific expansions, and missed private and CD4 specificities.

A distance of 10 bases separates the germline ends of V and J, which lose 2 bases and 2 bases respectively. Including cysteine and phenylalanine, the CDR3 has 15 amino acids. Just CDR3 DNA is preserved here, 45 bases in frame from base 1. Set within a cohort of healthcare workers in London, UK, this nested case-control study involved weekly PCR testing of nasopharyngeal swabs along with blood sampling. Healthcare workers were recruited between 23 and 31 March 2020, during the week of the UK lockdown, and were followed weekly for up to roughly 15 weeks. Ten or more counts support this clonotype. Its binding antigen is unknown. No much larger clonotype is one base removed from it; base qualities were not supplied. The library was made by 5' RACE. TCRdb shows the sequencer as NextSeq 500. The TCR library protocol attached unique molecular identifiers to individual cDNA molecules to correct for sequencing error and PCR bias. Both TCR alpha and beta chains were sequenced, and tight co-correlation was observed between alpha and beta sequence abundances in each sample. Per the original workflow: Decombinator V4 was used to annotate the V gene, J gene and CDR3 of the TCR sequences. Expanded TCRs were defined as changing significantly between any two time points under a Poisson model with p below 0.0001. Abundances of TCRs were expressed as counts per million after normalisation to the total number of TCRs sequenced in each sample. MAIT TCRs were defined by TRAV1-2 paired with TRAJ12, TRAJ20 or TRAJ33, and iNKT TCRs by TRAV10 paired with TRAJ18. VDJdb, accessed on 1 November 2021, was searched for TCRs annotated for CMV, EBV and SARS-CoV-2, and TCRs annotated for more than one antigen were excluded. TCRdb itself trimmed the public reads at Q25 with fastp, ran MiXCR and retained productive beta chains. Identical CDR3 protein sequences are pooled into one entry, listed with their most common genes and DNA. These V and J calls originate from TCRdb's pipeline instead of the authors' own analysis. Present in this sample are tens of thousands of distinct CDR3 sequences, almost 9% of which were seen just once. The top ten clones comprise roughly 13% of the sample.

The receptor's source is an adult who was a healthcare worker with PCR-confirmed SARS-CoV-2 infection or an uninfected control (not recorded which). The sample in question was whole blood, obtained at baseline. The receptor chain draws on TRBV12-3 or TRBV12-4 and TRBJ2-1; D gene: possibly TRBD1, on 5 matching bases. For the CDR3, the sequence is CASSLRQGTYNEQFF. The sequence in DNA is TGTGCCAGCAGTTTACGGCAGGGCACCTACAATGAGCAGTTCTTC.